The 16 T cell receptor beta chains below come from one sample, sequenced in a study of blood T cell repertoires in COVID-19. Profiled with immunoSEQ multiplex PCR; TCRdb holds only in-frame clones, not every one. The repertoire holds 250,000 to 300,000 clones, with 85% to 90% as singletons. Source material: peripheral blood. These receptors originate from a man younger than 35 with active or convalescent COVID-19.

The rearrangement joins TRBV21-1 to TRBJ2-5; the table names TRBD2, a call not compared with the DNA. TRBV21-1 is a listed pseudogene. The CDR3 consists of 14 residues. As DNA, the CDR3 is TGTGCCAGCGGACGGGGTGTTTTAATAGAGACCCAGTACTTC. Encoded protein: CASGRGVLIETQYF.

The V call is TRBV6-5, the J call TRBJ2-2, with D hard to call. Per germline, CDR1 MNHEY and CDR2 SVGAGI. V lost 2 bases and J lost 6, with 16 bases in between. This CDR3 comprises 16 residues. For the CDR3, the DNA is TGTGCCAGCAGTTACGACTTAGTGGCTGTCGCCGGGGAGCTGTTTTTT. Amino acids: CASSYDLVAVAGELFF.

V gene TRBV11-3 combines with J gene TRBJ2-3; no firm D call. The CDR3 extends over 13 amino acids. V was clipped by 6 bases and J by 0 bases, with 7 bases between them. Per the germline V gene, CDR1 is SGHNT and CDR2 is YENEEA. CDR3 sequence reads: CASSSESTDTQYF. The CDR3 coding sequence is TGTGCCAGCAGTTCTGAGAGCACAGATACGCAGTATTTT.

CDR3 coding DNA: TGTGCCAGCAGAGCTCGGACAGGCAGCTCCTACGAGCAGTACTTC. The encoded protein is CASRARTGSSYEQYF. The rearrangement uses TRBV5-6 and TRBJ2-7, with 7 bases that match TRBD1. Trimming cost V 5 bases and J 0 bases; bases outside gene matches: 8. CDR3 length: 15 residues. CDR1 and CDR2 from the germline V gene are SGHDT and YYEEEE.

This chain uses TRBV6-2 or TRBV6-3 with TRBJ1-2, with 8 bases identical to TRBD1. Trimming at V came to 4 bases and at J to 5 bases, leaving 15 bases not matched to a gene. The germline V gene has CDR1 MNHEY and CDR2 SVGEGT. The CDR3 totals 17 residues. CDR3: CASSFLVGQGTIYGYTF. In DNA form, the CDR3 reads TGTGCCAGCAGTTTCCTCGTTGGACAGGGAACCATTTATGGCTACACCTTC.

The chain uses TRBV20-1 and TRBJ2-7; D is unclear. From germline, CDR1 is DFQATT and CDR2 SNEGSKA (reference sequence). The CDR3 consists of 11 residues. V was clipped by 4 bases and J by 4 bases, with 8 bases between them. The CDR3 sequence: CSATFSYEQYF. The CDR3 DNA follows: TGCAGTGCTACCTTTAGTTACGAGCAGTACTTC.

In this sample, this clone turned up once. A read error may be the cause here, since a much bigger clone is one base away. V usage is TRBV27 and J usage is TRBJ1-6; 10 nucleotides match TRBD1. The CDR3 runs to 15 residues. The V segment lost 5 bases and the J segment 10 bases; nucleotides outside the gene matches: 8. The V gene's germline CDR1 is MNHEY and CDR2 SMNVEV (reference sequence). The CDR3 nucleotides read TGTGCCAGCAGTCTGGGACAGGGGCTCTTCTCACCCCTCCACTTT. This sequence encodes CASSLGQGLFSPLHF.

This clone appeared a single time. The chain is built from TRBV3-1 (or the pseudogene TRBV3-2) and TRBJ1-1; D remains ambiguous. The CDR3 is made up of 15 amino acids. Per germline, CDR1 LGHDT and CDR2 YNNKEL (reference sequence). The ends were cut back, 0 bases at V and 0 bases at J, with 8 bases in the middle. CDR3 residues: CASSQERFLNTEAFF. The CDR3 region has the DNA TGTGCCAGCAGCCAAGAACGGTTCCTGAACACTGAAGCTTTCTTT.

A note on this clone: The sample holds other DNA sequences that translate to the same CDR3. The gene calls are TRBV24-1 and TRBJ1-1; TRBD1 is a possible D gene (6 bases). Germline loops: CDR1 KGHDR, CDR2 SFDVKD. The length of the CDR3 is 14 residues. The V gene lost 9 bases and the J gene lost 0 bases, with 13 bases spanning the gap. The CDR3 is CATRGGQLNTEAFF. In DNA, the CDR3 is TGTGCCACCCGTGGGGGACAACTGAACACTGAAGCTTTCTTT.

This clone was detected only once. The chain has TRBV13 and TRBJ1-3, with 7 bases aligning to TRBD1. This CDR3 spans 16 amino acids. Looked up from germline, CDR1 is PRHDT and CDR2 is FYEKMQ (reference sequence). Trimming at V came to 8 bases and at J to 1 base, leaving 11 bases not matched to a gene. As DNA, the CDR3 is TGTGCCAGCCTTACGAGGGGGCTCGTGTCTGGAAACACCATATATTTT. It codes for CASLTRGLVSGNTIYF.

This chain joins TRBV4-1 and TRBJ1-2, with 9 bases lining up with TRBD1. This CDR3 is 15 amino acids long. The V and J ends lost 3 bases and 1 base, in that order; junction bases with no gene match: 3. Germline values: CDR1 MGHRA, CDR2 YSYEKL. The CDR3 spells CASSHDRGINYGYTF. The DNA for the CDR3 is TGCGCCAGCAGCCACGACAGGGGGATTAACTATGGCTACACCTTC.

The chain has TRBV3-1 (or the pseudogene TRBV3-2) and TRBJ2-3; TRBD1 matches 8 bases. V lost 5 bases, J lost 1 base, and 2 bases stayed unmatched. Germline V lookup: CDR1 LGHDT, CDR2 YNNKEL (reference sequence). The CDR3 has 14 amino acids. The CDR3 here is CASSWGQGTDTQYF. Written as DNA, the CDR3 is TGTGCCAGCAGCTGGGGACAGGGCACAGATACGCAGTATTTT.

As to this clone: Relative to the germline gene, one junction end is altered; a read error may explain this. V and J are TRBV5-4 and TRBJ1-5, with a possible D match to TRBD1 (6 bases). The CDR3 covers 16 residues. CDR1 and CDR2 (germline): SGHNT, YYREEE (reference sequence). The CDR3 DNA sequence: TGTGCCAGCAGCTTGGTGATTGAGGGGGAAGTAAGGCGTGTTGATTTT. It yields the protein CASSLVIEGEVRRVDF. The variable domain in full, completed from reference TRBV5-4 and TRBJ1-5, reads ETGVTQSPTHLIKTRGQQVTLRCSSQSGHNTVSWYQQALGQGPQFIFQYYREEENGRGNFPPRFSGLQFPNYSSELNVNALELDDSALYLCASSLVIEGEVRRVDFGDGTRLSIL.

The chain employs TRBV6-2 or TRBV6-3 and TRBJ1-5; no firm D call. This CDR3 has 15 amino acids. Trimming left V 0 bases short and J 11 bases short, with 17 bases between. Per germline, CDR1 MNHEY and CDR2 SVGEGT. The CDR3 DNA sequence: TGTGCCAGCAGTTACTCTCCAGGAGGGATTTTAACCCAGCATTTT. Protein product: CASSYSPGGILTQHF.

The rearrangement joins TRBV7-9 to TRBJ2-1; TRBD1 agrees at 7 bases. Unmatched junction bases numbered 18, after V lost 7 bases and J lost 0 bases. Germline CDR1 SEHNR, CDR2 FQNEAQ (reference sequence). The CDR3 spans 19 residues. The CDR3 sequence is CASTPLRDSPLSSYNEQFF. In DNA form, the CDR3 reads TGTGCCAGCACCCCCCTCCGGGACAGTCCTCTAAGCTCCTACAATGAGCAGTTCTTC.

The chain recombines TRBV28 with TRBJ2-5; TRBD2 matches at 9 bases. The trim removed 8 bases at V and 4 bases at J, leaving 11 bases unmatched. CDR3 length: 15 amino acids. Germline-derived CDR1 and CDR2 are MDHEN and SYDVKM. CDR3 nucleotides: TGTGCCAGCGCGTCGGGCGGGGGGGAAGGAGAGACCCAGTACTTC. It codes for CASASGGGEGETQYF.